The sequence of this T cell receptor beta chain was determined in a study of CDR3 diversity in severe acne. TCRdb independently ran MiXCR on the PCR reads; one entry per CDR3 protein. The table lists 65,000 to 95,000 distinct CDR3 sequences, around 53% of them singletons. Germline V gives CDR1 ENHRY, CDR2 SYGVKD. V shed 8 bases and J shed 9 bases, with 17 bases lying between them. CDR3 size: 14 residues. The sequence derives from a male donor in good health, without acne. The chain links TRBV10-3 to TRBJ1-6; no clear D gene. Material for sequencing was blood. CDR3 protein: CAIRGEGPLSPLHF. CDR3 coding DNA: TGTGCCATCCGTGGGGAAGGTCCCCTTTCACCCCTCCACTTT.